This T cell receptor (beta chain) was recovered during a study of regulatory T cells in long-lasting Graves disease. Study-level points and caveats: Persistent disease was associated with favored TRBV28 usage and with favored use of TRBJ1-2 and TRBJ2-5. Persistent Graves' cases showed lower TCR diversity than newly diagnosed cases.

This CDR3 is built from 13 residues. The V gene's germline CDR1 is SGHTA and CDR2 FQGNSA. V lost 3 bases to trimming and J lost 0 bases, with 4 bases between them. According to the study, TCR beta libraries were built with iRepertoire HTBI primers and CDR3-region Arm-PCR. TCRdb reprocessed the multiplex PCR reads with MiXCR, giving one entry per CDR3 protein. The repertoire holds about 370,000 distinct CDR3 sequences, with 15% to 19% as singletons. Time point given: newly diagnosed GD, antithyroid drugs for less than 3 months. PBMC RNA served as the TCR library source. This clonotype was counted at least ten times. The antigen remains unidentified.

The sequence was obtained from a female donor with Graves disease. Here the sequenced sample was peripheral blood mononuclear cells (PBMCs), taken at new diagnosis, from a patient treated with antithyroid drugs. The chain has TRBV7-2 and TRBJ2-3; D gene uncertain. CDR3 sequence reads: CASSFPSTDTQYF. DNA for the CDR3: TGTGCCAGCAGCTTTCCAAGCACAGATACGCAGTATTTT.